These 8 T cell receptor beta chains were all obtained from the same sample, sequenced in a study of PD-L1 blockade in urothelial cancer. Time point denoted: peripheral blood 6 weeks after treatment start. The data were produced by immunoSEQ multiplex PCR, yet TCRdb's version contains in-frame clones alone and is incomplete. The table lists about 41,000 clones, roughly 81% of them singletons. The sample consisted of PBMCs, taken around atezolizumab (anti-PD-L1) treatment. All receptors come from a man aged 70 or older with urothelial cancer.

The J gene is TRBJ1-1, the V gene TRBV7-9; a possible D gene is TRBD1 (5 bases). With 3 bases removed from V and 4 bases from J, the gap between germline ends came to 9 bases. The germline CDR1 and CDR2 sequences are SEHNR and FQNEAQ (reference sequence). There are 13 residues in the CDR3. CDR3 nucleotides: TGTGCCAGCAGCTTTGAAAGGGGCACTGAAGCTTTCTTT. Amino acid sequence: CASSFERGTEAFF.

The chain combines TRBV2 with TRBJ1-1; no clear D gene. In germline, CDR1 is SNHLY, CDR2 FYNNEI. This CDR3 contains 14 residues. V was cut by 5 bases and J by 0 bases, with 10 bases left in between. The CDR3 loop is CASSPGSMNTEAFF. The CDR3 nucleotides are TGTGCCAGCAGTCCCGGGAGTATGAACACTGAAGCTTTCTTT.

The J gene is TRBJ2-3, the V gene TRBV6-1; TRBD1 aligns across 9 bases. The CDR3 contains 16 residues. Germline CDR1 MNHNS, CDR2 SASEGT. Losses at the gene ends were 3 bases for V and 0 bases for J; bases not matched to a gene: 4. CDR3 nucleotide sequence: TGTGCCAGCAGTGAGGCGACAGGGGGAAGCACAGATACGCAGTATTTT. This sequence encodes CASSEATGGSTDTQYF.

The rearrangement joins TRBV7-2 to TRBJ2-5, with a weak D call TRBD1 (5 bases). CDR3 length: 18 amino acids. Trimming cost V 3 bases and J 5 bases, with 25 bases left between them. From germline, CDR1 is SGHTA and CDR2 FQGNSA. CDR3 region: CASSFLGRALGAEETQYF. CDR3 in DNA: TGTGCCAGCAGCTTTCTTGGCAGGGCCCTTGGGGCGGAGGAGACCCAGTACTTC. The full variable domain, rest sourced from reference TRBV7-2 and TRBJ2-5, is GAGVSQSPSNKVTEKGKDVELRCDPISGHTALYWYRQSLGQGLEFLIYFQGNSAPDKSGLPSDRFSAERTGGSVSTLTIQRTQQEDSAVYLCASSFLGRALGAEETQYFGPGTRLLVL.

The rearrangement links TRBV18 to TRBJ1-1; TRBD1 might be the D (5 bases). Looked up from germline, CDR1 is KGHSH and CDR2 is LQKENI. The ends were cut back, 0 bases at V and 2 bases at J, with 13 bases in the middle. The CDR3 totals 16 residues. CDR3 residues: CASSPPSPGSNTEAFF. CDR3 in DNA: TGTGCCAGCTCACCACCGTCGCCAGGGTCAAACACTGAAGCTTTCTTT.

This chain links TRBV5-1 with TRBJ1-1; 8 nucleotides match TRBD1. Trimming removed 4 bases from V and 6 bases from J; junction bases left unmatched: 5. From germline, CDR1 is SGHRS and CDR2 YFSETQ. This CDR3 contains 13 residues. The CDR3 sequence: CASSLGQGAEAFF. The CDR3 DNA is TGCGCCAGCAGCCTCGGACAGGGAGCTGAAGCTTTCTTT.

This sequence joins TRBV4-1 and TRBJ2-2; D may be TRBD1 (5 bases). Germline V gene sequence: CDR1 MGHRA, CDR2 YSYEKL. The ends were cut back, 1 base at V and 7 bases at J, with 13 bases in the middle. This CDR3 has 15 amino acids. The CDR3 here is CASSQGKGAGGELFF. Written as DNA, the CDR3 is TGCGCCAGCAGCCAAGGAAAAGGGGCAGGCGGGGAGCTGTTTTTT.

On this clone itself: The sample has other DNA sequences that encode this CDR3 too. The gene calls are TRBV5-1 and TRBJ2-2; D not certain. CDR3 size: 14 residues. V was clipped by 0 bases and J by 5 bases, with 8 bases between them. Germline lookup yields CDR1 SGHRS and CDR2 YFSETQ. DNA of the CDR3: TGCGCCAGCAGCTTGGACAGTTTTACCGGGGAGCTGTTTTTT. Translation: CASSLDSFTGELFF.